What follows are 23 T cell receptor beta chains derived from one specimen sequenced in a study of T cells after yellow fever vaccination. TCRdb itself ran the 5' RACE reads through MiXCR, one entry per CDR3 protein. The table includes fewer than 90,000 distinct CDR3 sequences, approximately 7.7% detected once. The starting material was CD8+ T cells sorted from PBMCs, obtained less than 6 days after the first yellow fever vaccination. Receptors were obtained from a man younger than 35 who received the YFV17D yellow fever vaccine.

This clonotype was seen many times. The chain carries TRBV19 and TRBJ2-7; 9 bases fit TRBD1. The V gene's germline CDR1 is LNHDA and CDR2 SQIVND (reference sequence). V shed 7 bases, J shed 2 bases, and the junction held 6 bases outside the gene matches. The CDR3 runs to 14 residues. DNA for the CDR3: TGTGCCAGTACTATCGGGACAGGGCCCTACGAGCAGTACTTC. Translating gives CASTIGTGPYEQYF.

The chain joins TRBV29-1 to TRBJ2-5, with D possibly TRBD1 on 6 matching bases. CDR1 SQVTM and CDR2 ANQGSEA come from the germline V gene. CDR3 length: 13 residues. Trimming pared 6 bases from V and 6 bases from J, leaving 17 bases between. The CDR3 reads CSVLSTGMKTQYF. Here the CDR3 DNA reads TGCAGCGTCCTGAGCACAGGGATGAAGACCCAGTACTTC.

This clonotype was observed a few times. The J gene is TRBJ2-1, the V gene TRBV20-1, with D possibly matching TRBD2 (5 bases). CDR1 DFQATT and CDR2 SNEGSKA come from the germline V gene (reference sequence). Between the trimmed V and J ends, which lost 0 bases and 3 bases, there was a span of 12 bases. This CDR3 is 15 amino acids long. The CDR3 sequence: CSARDPGSIYNEQFF. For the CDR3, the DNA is TGCAGTGCTAGAGATCCGGGGAGTATCTACAATGAGCAGTTCTTC.

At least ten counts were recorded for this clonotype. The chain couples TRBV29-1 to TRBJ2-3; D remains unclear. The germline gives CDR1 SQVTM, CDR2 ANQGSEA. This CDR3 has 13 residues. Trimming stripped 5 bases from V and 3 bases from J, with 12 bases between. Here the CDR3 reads CSVCLQDTDTQYF. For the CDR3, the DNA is TGCAGCGTTTGTTTGCAGGATACAGATACGCAGTATTTT.

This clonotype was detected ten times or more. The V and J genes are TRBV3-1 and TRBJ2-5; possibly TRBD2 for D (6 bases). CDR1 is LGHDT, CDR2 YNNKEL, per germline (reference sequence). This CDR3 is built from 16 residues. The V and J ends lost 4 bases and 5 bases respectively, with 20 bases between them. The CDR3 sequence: CASSPAGTGRRETQYF. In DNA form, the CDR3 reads TGTGCCAGCAGCCCTGCCGGGACTGGGAGGAGGGAGACCCAGTACTTC.

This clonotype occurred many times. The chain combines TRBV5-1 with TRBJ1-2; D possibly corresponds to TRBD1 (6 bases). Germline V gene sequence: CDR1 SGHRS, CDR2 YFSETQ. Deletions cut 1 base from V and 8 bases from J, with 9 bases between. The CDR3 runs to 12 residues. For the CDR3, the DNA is TGCGCCAGCAGCTTGCGGGGGCGAGGCTACACCTTC. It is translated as CASSLRGRGYTF.

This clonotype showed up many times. The CDR3 DNA reads TGTGCCAGCAGCTCGGGACAGAGTAACACAGATACGCAGTATTTT. Translating gives CASSSGQSNTDTQYF. This chain uses TRBV5-6 with TRBJ2-3; 7 bases agree with TRBD1. Germline trimming cut 3 bases from V and 2 bases from J; bases unmatched to any gene: 6. Germline V gene data show CDR1 as SGHDT and CDR2 as YYEEEE. The CDR3 has 15 amino acids.

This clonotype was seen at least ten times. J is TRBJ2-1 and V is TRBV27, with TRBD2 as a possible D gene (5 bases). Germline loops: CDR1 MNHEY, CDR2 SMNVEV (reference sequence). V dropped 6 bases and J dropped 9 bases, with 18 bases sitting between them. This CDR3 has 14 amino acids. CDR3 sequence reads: CASRPPPSWSEQFF. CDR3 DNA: TGTGCCAGCAGACCCCCCCCTAGCTGGTCTGAGCAGTTCTTC.

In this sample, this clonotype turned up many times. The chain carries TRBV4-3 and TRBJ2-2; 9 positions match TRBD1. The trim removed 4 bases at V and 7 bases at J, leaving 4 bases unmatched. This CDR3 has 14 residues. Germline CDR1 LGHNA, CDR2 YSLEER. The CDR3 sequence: CASSLGQGYGELFF. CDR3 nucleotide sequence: TGCGCCAGCAGCCTCGGACAGGGGTACGGGGAGCTGTTTTTT.

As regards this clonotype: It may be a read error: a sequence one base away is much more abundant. CDR3 residues: CCARDAGESSYNEQFF. CDR3 nucleotides: TGCTGTGCTAGAGATGCAGGAGAAAGCTCCTACAATGAGCAGTTCTTC. This chain connects TRBV20-1 to TRBJ2-1; D ambiguous. The CDR3 extends over 16 amino acids. CDR1 is DFQATT and CDR2 is SNEGSKA in the germline V gene (reference sequence).

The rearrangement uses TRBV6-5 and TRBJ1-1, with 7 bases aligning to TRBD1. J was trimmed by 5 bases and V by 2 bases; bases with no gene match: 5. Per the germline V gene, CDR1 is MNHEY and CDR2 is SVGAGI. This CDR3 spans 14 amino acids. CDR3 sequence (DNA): TGTGCCAGCAGTTACCAGGGGGACGTGACTGAAGCTTTCTTT. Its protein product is CASSYQGDVTEAFF.

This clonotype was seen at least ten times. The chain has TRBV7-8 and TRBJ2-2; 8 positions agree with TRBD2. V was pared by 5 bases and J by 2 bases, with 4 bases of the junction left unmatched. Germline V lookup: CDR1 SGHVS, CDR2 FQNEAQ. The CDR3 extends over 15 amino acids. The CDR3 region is CASSRGTSNTGELFF. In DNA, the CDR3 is TGTGCCAGCAGCCGAGGGACTAGTAACACCGGGGAGCTGTTTTTT.

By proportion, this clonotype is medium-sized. Written as DNA, the CDR3 is TGTGCCACCAGTGATTTAGCGGGGGACACCGGGGAGCTGTTTTTT. Translating gives CATSDLAGDTGELFF. The chain employs TRBV24-1 and TRBJ2-2, with 8 bases lining up with TRBD2. This CDR3 comprises 15 residues. Trimming removed 1 base from V and 3 bases from J; junction bases left unmatched: 0. The germline gives CDR1 KGHDR, CDR2 SFDVKD.

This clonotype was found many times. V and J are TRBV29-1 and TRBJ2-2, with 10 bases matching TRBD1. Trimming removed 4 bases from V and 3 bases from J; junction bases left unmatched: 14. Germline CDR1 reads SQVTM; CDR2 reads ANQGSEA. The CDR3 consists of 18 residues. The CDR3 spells CSVVGYPGTGDYTGELFF. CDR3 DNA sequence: TGCAGCGTTGTAGGATACCCCGGGACAGGGGACTACACCGGGGAGCTGTTTTTT.

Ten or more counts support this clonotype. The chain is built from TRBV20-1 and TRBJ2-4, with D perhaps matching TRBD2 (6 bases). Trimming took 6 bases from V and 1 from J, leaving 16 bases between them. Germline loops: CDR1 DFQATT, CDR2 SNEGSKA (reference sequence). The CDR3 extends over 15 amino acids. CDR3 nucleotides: TGCAGTGCCCCCCGGTGGGGGGAGGCCAAAAACATTCAGTACTTC. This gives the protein CSAPRWGEAKNIQYF.

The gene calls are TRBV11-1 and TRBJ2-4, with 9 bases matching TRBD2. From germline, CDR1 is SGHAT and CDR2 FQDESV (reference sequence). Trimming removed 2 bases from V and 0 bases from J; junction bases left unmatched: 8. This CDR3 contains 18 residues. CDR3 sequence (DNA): TGTGCCAGCAGCTTAAGCGGGGGGATCAATCTAGCCAAAAACATTCAGTACTTC. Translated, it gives CASSLSGGINLAKNIQYF.

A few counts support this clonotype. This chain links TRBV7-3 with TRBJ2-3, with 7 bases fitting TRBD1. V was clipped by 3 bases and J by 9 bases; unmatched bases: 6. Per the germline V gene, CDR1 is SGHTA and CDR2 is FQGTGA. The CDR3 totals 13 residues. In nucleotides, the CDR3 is TGTGCCAGCAGCTTGCGCGCGACAGGGACGCAGTATTTT. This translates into CASSLRATGTQYF.

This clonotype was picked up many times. In DNA form, the CDR3 reads TGTGCCAGCAGCTTCCTGGACAGCCTGGCGGGAGAGACCCAGTACTTC. Translating it yields CASSFLDSLAGETQYF. This chain joins TRBV7-8 and TRBJ2-5, with a possible D match to TRBD1 (6 bases). The CDR3 consists of 16 residues. The germline CDR1 and CDR2 sequences are SGHVS and FQNEAQ. The V end lost 3 bases, the J end lost 4 bases, and 18 bases lay between the germline ends.

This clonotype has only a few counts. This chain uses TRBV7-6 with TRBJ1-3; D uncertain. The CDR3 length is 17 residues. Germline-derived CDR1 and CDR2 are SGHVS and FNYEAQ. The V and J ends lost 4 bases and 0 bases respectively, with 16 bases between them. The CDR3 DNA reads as TGTGCCAGCAGCTCCCCGGGCGGAGCCTCCTCTGGAAACACCATATATTTT. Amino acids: CASSSPGGASSGNTIYF.

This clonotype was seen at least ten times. The chain's CDR3 is CASSQDQGSGVQPQHF. CDR3 in DNA: TGTGCCAGCAGCCAAGATCAGGGTAGTGGTGTGCAGCCCCAGCATTTT. The V gene is TRBV3-1, the J gene TRBJ1-5, with D possibly TRBD1 on 5 matching bases. V was shortened by 0 bases and J by 7 bases, with 16 bases between the two germline ends. The germline CDR1 and CDR2 sequences are LGHDT and YNNKEL (reference sequence). The CDR3 length is 16 residues.

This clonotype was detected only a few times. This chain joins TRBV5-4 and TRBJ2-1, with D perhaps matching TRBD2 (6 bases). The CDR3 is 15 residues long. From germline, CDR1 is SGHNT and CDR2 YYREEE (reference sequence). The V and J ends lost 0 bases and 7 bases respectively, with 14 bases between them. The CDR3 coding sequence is TGTGCCAGCAGCTTGGTTGATCTTGGGGGGAATGAGCAGTTCTTC. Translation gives CASSLVDLGGNEQFF.

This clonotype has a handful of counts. The DNA of the CDR3 is TGTGCCAGCAGTTTATGGCCGGGGCGAGAGGAGACTGAAGCTTTCTTT. This codes for CASSLWPGREETEAFF. The chain links TRBV27 to TRBJ1-1, with a weak D call TRBD1 (5 bases). Trimming shortened V by 1 base and J by 5 bases, and 17 bases separated the two germline ends. Germline CDR1 and CDR2: MNHEY and SMNVEV (reference sequence). CDR3 length: 16 residues.

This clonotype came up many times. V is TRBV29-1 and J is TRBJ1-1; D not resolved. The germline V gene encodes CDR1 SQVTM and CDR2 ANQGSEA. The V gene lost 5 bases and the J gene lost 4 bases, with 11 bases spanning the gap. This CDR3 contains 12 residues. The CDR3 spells CSVKQLRTEAFF. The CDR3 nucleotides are TGCAGCGTTAAACAGTTGCGCACTGAAGCTTTCTTT.